Sequencing of this T cell receptor beta chain was carried out in a study of post-analysis software for immune sequencing data. Study results and limitations: Normalized Chao1 diversity was significantly reduced in patients versus controls. Relative to controls, patients had roughly five TRBV segments at higher frequency, with TRBV5-6, TRBV5-1 and TRBV20-1 among these.

Germline assignment: CDR1 SQVTM and CDR2 ANQGSEA. V lost 4 bases and J lost 0, with 11 bases in between. This CDR3 region has 14 residues. Each TCR beta cDNA library carried unique molecular identifiers. TCRdb re-called the PCR reads through MiXCR, storing one row per CDR3 protein. The sample has around 440,000 distinct CDR3 sequences; around 40% are singletons. As for this clonotype: Its target is not known.

This clonotype was obtained from a girl aged 5 to 17 with multiple sclerosis. Material: blood. J is TRBJ2-3 and V is TRBV29-1, with D hard to call. The CDR3 loop is CSVGPRLSTDTQYF. CDR3 nucleotides: TGCAGCGTTGGCCCCCGGCTTAGCACAGATACGCAGTATTTT.